This entry is about one T cell receptor (beta chain). This CDR3 contains 14 residues. Trimming cost V 4 bases and J 6 bases, with 15 bases left between them. TCR beta sequencing covered blood CD8+ and CD4+ T cells. These data belong to a study of CD8 T cells in Susac syndrome. RNA amounts of about 0.5 to 1 ug underwent reverse transcription with random hexamers. The authors amplified TCR beta CDR3 across 54 Vbeta and 13 Jbeta using immunoSEQ multiplex PCR. TCRdb passed the immunoSEQ multiplex PCR reads through MiXCR, listing each CDR3 protein once. There are a few hundred thousand distinct CDR3 sequences in the sample; around 85% occur only once, and more than 0.09% lies in the top ten.

The source material was CD8+ T cells from PBMCs. The source is a human donor with multiple sclerosis. The V call is TRBV12-3 or TRBV12-4, the J call TRBJ1-1, with TRBD1 as a possible D gene (5 bases). The CDR3 protein is CASSSWDPDAEAFF. As DNA, the CDR3 is TGTGCCAGCAGTTCCTGGGACCCCGACGCTGAAGCTTTCTTT.